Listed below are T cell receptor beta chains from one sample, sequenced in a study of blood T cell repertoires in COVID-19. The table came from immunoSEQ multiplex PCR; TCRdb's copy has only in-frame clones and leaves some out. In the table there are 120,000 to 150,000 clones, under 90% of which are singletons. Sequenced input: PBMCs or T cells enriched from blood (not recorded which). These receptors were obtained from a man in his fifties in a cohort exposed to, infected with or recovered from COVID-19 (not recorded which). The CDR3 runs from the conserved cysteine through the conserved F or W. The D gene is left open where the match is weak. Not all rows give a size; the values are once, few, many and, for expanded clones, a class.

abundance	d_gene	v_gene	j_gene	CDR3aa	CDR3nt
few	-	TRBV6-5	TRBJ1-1	CASSLSRGTNTEAFF	TGTGCCAGCAGTCTGAGTCGGGGGACGAACACTGAAGCTTTCTTT
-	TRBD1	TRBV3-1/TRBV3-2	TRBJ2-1	CASSLSGTGSNEQFF	TGTGCCAGCAGTCTATCCGGGACAGGGTCGAACGAGCAGTTCTTC
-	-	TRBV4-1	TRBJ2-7	CASSQGGLYEQYF	TGCGCCAGCAGCCAAGGTGGACTCTACGAGCAGTACTTC
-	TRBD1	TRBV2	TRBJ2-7	CASRPTFRDRSYEQYF	TGTGCCAGCAGACCTACTTTCCGGGACAGATCCTACGAGCAGTACTTC
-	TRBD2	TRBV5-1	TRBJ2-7	CASSLDGRKYEQYF	TGCGCCAGCAGCTTGGACGGGAGGAAATACGAGCAGTACTTC
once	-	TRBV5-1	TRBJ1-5	CASSPAGAGNQPQHF	TGCGCCAGCAGCCCGGCAGGGGCGGGCAATCAGCCCCAGCATTTT
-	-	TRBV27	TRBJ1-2	CASSWGGGFGYTF	TGTGCCAGCAGTTGGGGAGGCGGGTTTGGCTACACCTTC
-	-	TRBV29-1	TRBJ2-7	CSVWGGGSYEQYF	TGCAGCGTTTGGGGAGGGGGCTCCTACGAGCAGTACTTC
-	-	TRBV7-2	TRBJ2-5	CASSLSRATEETQYF	TGTGCCAGCAGCTTATCGAGGGCCACAGAGGAGACCCAGTACTTC
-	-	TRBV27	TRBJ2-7	CASSLERQAAYEQYF	TGTGCCAGCAGTTTAGAAAGACAGGCTGCCTACGAGCAGTACTTC
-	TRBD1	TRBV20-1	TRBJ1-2	CSASSSGTGGANPYGYTF	TGCAGTGCTAGTTCTTCCGGGACAGGGGGCGCGAACCCCTATGGCTACACCTTC
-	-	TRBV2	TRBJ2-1	CASREGGREDNEQFF	TGTGCCAGCAGGGAAGGTGGGAGAGAGGACAATGAGCAGTTCTTC
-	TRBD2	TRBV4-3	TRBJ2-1	CASSPSDSGGGNEQFF	TGCGCCAGCAGCCCGTCGGATAGCGGGGGCGGCAATGAGCAGTTCTTC
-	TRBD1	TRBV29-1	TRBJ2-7	CSVGQGAFYEQYF	TGCAGCGTCGGACAGGGGGCGTTCTACGAGCAGTACTTC
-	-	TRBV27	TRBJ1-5	CASSLQGKGQPQHF	TGTGCCAGCAGTTTACAGGGGAAGGGCCAGCCCCAGCATTTT
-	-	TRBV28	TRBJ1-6	CASSFSQIYNSPLHF	TGTGCCAGCAGTTTTAGCCAGATCTATAATTCACCCCTCCACTTT
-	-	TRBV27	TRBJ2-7	CASSRSGSYEQYF	TGTGCCAGCAGCAGGTCGGGGTCCTACGAGCAGTACTTC
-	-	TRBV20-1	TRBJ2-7	CSATRDYEQYF	TGCAGTGCCACCAGGGATTACGAGCAGTACTTC
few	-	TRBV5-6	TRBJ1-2	CASSLTGGYTF	TGTGCCAGCAGCTTAACAGGTGGCTACACCTTC
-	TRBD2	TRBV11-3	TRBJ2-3	CASSLGGGSRTDTQYF	TGTGCCAGCAGCTTAGGAGGCGGGAGCCGCACAGATACGCAGTATTTT
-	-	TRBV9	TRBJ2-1	CASSEPQNGGSSYNEQFF	TGTGCCAGCAGCGAGCCCCAGAATGGCGGCAGCTCCTACAATGAGCAGTTCTTC
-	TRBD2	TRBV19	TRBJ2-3	CASTTTSGVRDTQYF	TGTGCCAGTACAACGACTAGCGGGGTCAGAGATACGCAGTATTTT
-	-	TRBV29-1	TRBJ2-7	CSVGRLGEQYF	TGCAGCGTTGGCAGGTTAGGCGAGCAGTACTTC
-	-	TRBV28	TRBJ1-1	CASSLMWGRDTEAFF	TGTGCCAGCAGTTTAATGTGGGGGCGCGACACTGAAGCTTTCTTT
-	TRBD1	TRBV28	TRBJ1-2	CATQPPGQGPTYGYTF	TGTGCCACACAACCCCCGGGACAGGGACCGACCTATGGCTACACCTTC
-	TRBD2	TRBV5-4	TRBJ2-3	CASSLRNLAGPLNF	TGTGCCAGCAGCCTCAGGAACTTAGCGGGGCCGTTGAATTTT